The 15 T cell receptor beta chains presented below share a single source sample, sequenced in a study of beta chain features in type 1 diabetes. Findings and limits, study-wide: Researchers report that Type 1 diabetes patients had moderately but significantly shorter TCRB CDR3s across all four CD4+ subsets.

Their recognized antigens are unknown. The whole isolated RNA underwent reverse transcription, so sequencing captured expressed TCRB transcripts. TCRdb keeps only in-frame clones here, not all; method: immunoSEQ multiplex PCR. This sample has hundreds of thousands of clones; 10% to 15% occur once, and the top ten carry less than 0.025%. Sequencing was carried out using naive CD4+ T cells from blood. Source of these receptors: a man in his late teens or twenties with type 1 diabetes.

This clone has just a few counts. V usage is TRBV15 and J usage is TRBJ2-2; possibly TRBD1 for D (5 bases). Germline-derived CDR1 and CDR2 are LNHNV and YYDKDF (reference sequence). The CDR3 contains 16 residues. The V end was cut by 0 bases, the J end by 6 bases, with 14 bases between. Here the CDR3 DNA reads TGTGCCACCAGCAGAGATCGAGCAGGGTTCGCCGGGGAGCTGTTTTTT. Its translation: CATSRDRAGFAGELFF. Together with reference TRBV15 and TRBJ2-2, the CDR3 gives the full variable domain: DAMVIQNPRYQVTQFGKPVTLSCSQTLNHNVMYWYQQKSSQAPKLLFHYYDKDFNNEADTPDNFQSRRPNTSFCFLDIRSPGLGDTAMYLCATSRDRAGFAGELFFGEGSRLTVL.

This clone came up a few times. The gene calls are TRBV29-1 and TRBJ2-1, with 11 bases matching TRBD2. The CDR3 length is 12 residues. Per germline, CDR1 SQVTM and CDR2 ANQGSEA. V lost 8 bases, J lost 10 bases, and 7 bases stayed unmatched. The CDR3 DNA is TGCAGCCACCAACTAGCGGGGGTAGAGCAGTTCTTC. Protein sequence: CSHQLAGVEQFF.

There are a few counts of this clone. The chain combines TRBV7-9 with TRBJ1-6; D is ambiguous. The CDR3 has 13 amino acids. Germline V lookup: CDR1 SEHNR, CDR2 FQNEAQ (reference sequence). The V end lost 4 bases, the J end lost 11 bases, and 12 bases lay between the germline ends. The CDR3 is CASSSRPGAPLHF. CDR3 DNA: TGTGCCAGCAGCTCCCGCCCGGGAGCACCCCTCCACTTT. The whole variable domain, remainder taken from reference TRBV7-9 and TRBJ1-6, is DTGVSQNPRHKITKRGQNVTFRCDPISEHNRLYWYRQTLGQGPEFLTYFQNEAQLEKSRLLSDRFSAERPKGSFSTLEIQRTEQGDSAMYLCASSSRPGAPLHFGNGTRLTVT.

The chain recombines TRBV11-2 with TRBJ2-7; possible D gene TRBD1, 6 bases. V was clipped by 1 base and J by 3 bases, with 16 bases between them. This CDR3 spans 16 amino acids. The V gene's germline CDR1 is SGHAT and CDR2 FQNNGV. CDR3 protein: CASSLGPHRAGYEQYF. CDR3 in DNA: TGTGCCAGCAGCTTAGGCCCTCACAGGGCTGGCTACGAGCAGTACTTC.

The table lists this clone with a few counts. The chain carries TRBV27 and TRBJ2-3; D is ambiguous. The V end was cut by 3 bases, the J end by 4 bases, with 11 bases between. The CDR3 consists of 14 residues. CDR1 is MNHEY and CDR2 is SMNVEV in the germline V gene (reference sequence). CDR3: CASSLRSGPDTQYF. CDR3 DNA: TGTGCCAGCAGTTTGCGTTCGGGTCCAGATACGCAGTATTTT.

This clone turned up a few times. The chain has TRBV30 and TRBJ1-4; 7 bases are a match to TRBD1. The CDR3 has 16 amino acids. The trim removed 2 bases at V and 5 bases at J, leaving 11 bases unmatched. The germline CDR1 and CDR2 sequences are GTSNPN and SVGIG (reference sequence). The DNA of the CDR3 is TGTGCCTGGAGTCCTTCGCGGGGCAGGGGGAATGAAAAACTGTTTTTT. Protein: CAWSPSRGRGNEKLFF. Full variable domain (outside the CDR3, taken from reference TRBV30 and TRBJ1-4): SQTIHQWPATLVQPVGSPLSLECTVEGTSNPNLYWYRQAAGRGLQLLFYSVGIGQISSEVPQNLSASRPQDRQFILSSKKLLLSDSGFYLCAWSPSRGRGNEKLFFGSGTQLSVL.

The rearrangement joins TRBV28 to TRBJ1-5; 7 bases map to TRBD1. V was pared by 6 bases and J by 6 bases, with 8 bases of the junction left unmatched. The germline V gene has CDR1 MDHEN and CDR2 SYDVKM. The CDR3 consists of 14 residues. The CDR3, as DNA: TGTGCCAGCAGCCTCGACAGGGTGGCTCAGCCCCAGCATTTT. This gives the protein CASSLDRVAQPQHF.

A note on this clone: One end of the junction varies from germline; a read error may be responsible. The chain employs TRBV4-1 and TRBJ2-3; maybe TRBD2 (5 bases). Germline CDR1 MGHRA, CDR2 YSYEKL. The CDR3 runs 10 residues. This CDR3 reads CASGEDTQYF. CDR3 nucleotides: TGTGCCAGCGGCGAAGATACGCAGTATTTT.

CDR3 nucleotides: TGTGCCAGCAGCTTAGGGGACGGAAACTATGGCTACACCTTC. It encodes CASSLGDGNYGYTF. The chain joins TRBV7-6 to TRBJ1-2; TRBD1 might be the D (5 bases). The germline gives CDR1 SGHVS, CDR2 FNYEAQ. The CDR3 is 14 amino acids. The V end was cut by 1 base, the J end by 2 bases, with 8 bases between. Complete variable domain (other parts from reference TRBV7-6 and TRBJ1-2): GAGVSQSPRYKVTKRGQDVALRCDPISGHVSLYWYRQALGQGPEFLTYFNYEAQQDKSGLPNDRFSAERPEGSISTLTIQRTEQRDSAMYRCASSLGDGNYGYTFGSGTRLTVV.

The chain employs TRBV27 and TRBJ2-5; 7 bases line up with TRBD2. V lost 3 bases to trimming and J lost 4 bases; unmatched junction nucleotides: 5. CDR1 MNHEY and CDR2 SMNVEV come from the germline V gene (reference sequence). The CDR3 contains 14 residues. CDR3 protein: CASSFGGGGETQYF. The CDR3 DNA is TGTGCCAGCAGTTTTGGCGGGGGAGGAGAGACCCAGTACTTC.

This chain joins TRBV6-5 and TRBJ1-5; D is undetermined. The CDR3 has 11 amino acids. V shed 4 bases and J shed 6 bases, with 4 bases lying between them. Germline assignment: CDR1 MNHEY and CDR2 SVGAGI. Here the CDR3 reads CASSSGQPQHF. The CDR3 region has the DNA TGTGCCAGCAGTTCGGGTCAGCCCCAGCATTTT.

The chain links TRBV18 to TRBJ2-1; D remains unclear. The CDR3 covers 14 residues. Trimming removed 2 bases from V and 5 bases from J, with 10 bases in between. The germline CDR1 and CDR2 sequences are KGHSH and LQKENI. CDR3: CASSPIGQDNEQFF. As DNA, the CDR3 is TGTGCCAGCTCACCAATCGGGCAAGACAATGAGCAGTTCTTC.

The chain is built from TRBV7-2 and TRBJ2-2; D ambiguous. Germline assignment: CDR1 SGHTA and CDR2 FQGNSA. CDR3 size: 16 residues. Trimming removed 4 bases from V and 2 bases from J, with 14 bases in between. The CDR3 loop is CASSSGRGVNTGELFF. The CDR3 DNA reads as TGTGCCAGCAGCTCAGGCCGTGGCGTTAACACCGGGGAGCTGTTTTTT. Drawing the rest from reference TRBV7-2 and TRBJ2-2, the complete variable domain is GAGVSQSPSNKVTEKGKDVELRCDPISGHTALYWYRQSLGQGLEFLIYFQGNSAPDKSGLPSDRFSAERTGGSVSTLTIQRTQQEDSAVYLCASSSGRGVNTGELFFGEGSRLTVL.

V is TRBV13 and J is TRBJ1-1, with no clear D. CDR1 and CDR2 from the germline V gene are PRHDT and FYEKMQ (reference sequence). CDR3 length equals 12 residues. The V and J ends lost 5 bases and 6 bases respectively, with 10 bases between them. The CDR3 DNA sequence: TGTGCCAGCAGCCCCGGGTTCGCTGAAGCTTTCTTT. It specifies CASSPGFAEAFF.

This rearrangement joins TRBV28 to TRBJ1-2, with 8 bases identical to TRBD1. Germline values: CDR1 MDHEN, CDR2 SYDVKM. The V gene end was trimmed by 3 bases and the J gene end by 6 bases; junction bases not matched to a gene: 6. The CDR3 runs to 14 residues. In DNA form, the CDR3 reads TGTGCCAGCAGTTTGACAGGGGATCTGGATGGCTACACCTTC. Translation: CASSLTGDLDGYTF.